These 10 T cell receptor beta chains came from one sample sequenced in a study of Graves' ophthalmopathy and Graves' hyperthyroidism. RNA transcripts yielded amplified TCR beta CDR3 regions. In the first round, RT-PCR was carried out with HTBI primers, and a multiplex PCR formed the second round. TCRdb re-called the multiplex PCR reads through MiXCR, storing one row per CDR3 protein. This sample carries 600,000 to 950,000 distinct CDR3 sequences, roughly two fifths of them seen once, and the ten largest clones take 44%. The sample comprised peripheral blood. The receptor source for this set is an adult man with Graves' ophthalmopathy.

The rearrangement joins TRBV7-2 to TRBJ2-2, with D possibly TRBD2 on 6 matching bases. Germline CDR1 SGHTA, CDR2 FQGNSA. V was clipped by 10 bases and J by 4 bases, with 16 bases between them. The CDR3 spans 14 residues. The CDR3 protein is CATSLGTRTGELFF. In DNA form, the CDR3 reads TGTGCCACCTCGTTAGGGACTCGCACCGGGGAGCTGTTTTTT.

This clonotype was recorded a few times. The chain links TRBV3-1 to TRBJ2-7, with D possibly TRBD2 on 5 matching bases. The CDR3 has 14 amino acids. Between the trimmed V and J ends, which lost 1 base and 3 bases, there was a span of 10 bases. Germline assignment: CDR1 LGHDT and CDR2 YNNKEL (reference sequence). This CDR3 is CASSQGLASYEQYF. CDR3 sequence (DNA): TGTGCCAGCAGCCAAGGGCTAGCAAGCTACGAGCAGTACTTC.

J is TRBJ2-7 and V is TRBV29-1, with D possibly TRBD1 on 5 matching bases. The length of the CDR3 is 11 residues. Trimming left V 4 bases short and J 6 bases short, with 10 bases between. Looked up from germline, CDR1 is SQVTM and CDR2 is ANQGSEA. The CDR3 DNA follows: TGCAGCGTTGTTTGGGGCGGCGAGCAGTACTTC. Protein: CSVVWGGEQYF.

The chain joins TRBV7-9 to TRBJ1-4, with D perhaps TRBD1 (6 bases). Trimming removed 1 base at V and 8 bases at J, with 14 bases between. CDR1 and CDR2 from the germline V gene are SEHNR and FQNEAQ (reference sequence). CDR3 length equals 15 residues. In DNA form, the CDR3 reads TGTGCCAGCAGCTTAGATTGGCAGGGGTTGGAAAAACTGTTTTTT. Translated, it gives CASSLDWQGLEKLFF. Variable domain in full (rest from reference TRBV7-9 and TRBJ1-4): DTGVSQNPRHKITKRGQNVTFRCDPISEHNRLYWYRQTLGQGPEFLTYFQNEAQLEKSRLLSDRFSAERPKGSFSTLEIQRTEQGDSAMYLCASSLDWQGLEKLFFGSGTQLSVL.

In this sample, this clonotype turned up a few times. The chain recombines TRBV6-5 with TRBJ1-4, with D possibly matching TRBD1 (6 bases). Germline V gives CDR1 MNHEY, CDR2 SVGAGI. The CDR3 runs to 13 residues. Deletions cut 6 bases from V and 8 bases from J, with 13 bases between. This CDR3 is CASRAGDLEKLFF. As DNA, the CDR3 is TGTGCCAGCAGAGCAGGGGACTTAGAAAAACTGTTTTTT.

The J gene is TRBJ1-2, the V gene TRBV29-1, with D tentatively TRBD1 (6 bases). Germline assignment: CDR1 SQVTM and CDR2 ANQGSEA. The CDR3 is made up of 14 amino acids. CDR3: CSKWRDTHNYGYTF. CDR3 nucleotide sequence: TGCAGTAAGTGGAGGGACACTCATAACTATGGCTACACCTTC. The whole variable domain, remainder taken from reference TRBV29-1 and TRBJ1-2, is SAVISQKPSRDICQRGTSLTIQCQVDSQVTMMFWYRQQPGQSLTLIATANQGSEATYESGFVIDKFPISRPNLTFSTLTVSNMSPEDSSIYLCSKWRDTHNYGYTFGSGTRLTVV.

This chain connects TRBV29-1 to TRBJ1-1, with D perhaps TRBD1 (5 bases). Germline V gene sequence: CDR1 SQVTM, CDR2 ANQGSEA. Trimming took off 3 bases at V and 1 base at J, with 9 bases between the two ends. This CDR3 has 13 residues. CDR3 sequence: CSVEGVANTEAFF. The CDR3 DNA follows: TGCAGCGTTGAGGGGGTAGCGAACACTGAAGCTTTCTTT.

This clonotype occurred a few times. The CDR3 sequence is CASGRGANGYTF. The CDR3 DNA sequence: TGTGCCAGTGGGCGGGGGGCCAATGGCTACACCTTC. The genes are TRBV2 and TRBJ1-2; a weak D match, TRBD1 (6 bases). Trimming left V 9 bases short and J 6 bases short, with 14 bases between. Germline V lookup: CDR1 SNHLY, CDR2 FYNNEI. The CDR3 has 12 residues.

Points on this clonotype: Germline and junction disagree at one end, which may indicate a read error. The chain carries TRBV7-2 and TRBJ1-2; 7 bases match TRBD1. Germline CDR1 SGHTA, CDR2 FQGNSA. This CDR3 region has 15 residues. CDR3 protein: CASSQDLRGDYGNTF. In nucleotides, the CDR3 is TGTGCCAGCAGCCAAGACCTCAGGGGGGACTATGGCAACACCTTC.

This CDR3 is CASGVLGGSGNTIYF. The CDR3 DNA reads TGTGCCAGCGGAGTTCTAGGGGGCTCTGGAAACACCATATATTTT. V and J are TRBV15 and TRBJ1-3, with D perhaps matching TRBD1 (6 bases). V was shortened by 10 bases and J by 0 bases, with 16 bases between the two germline ends. Per germline, CDR1 LNHNV and CDR2 YYDKDF (reference sequence). The CDR3 totals 15 residues.